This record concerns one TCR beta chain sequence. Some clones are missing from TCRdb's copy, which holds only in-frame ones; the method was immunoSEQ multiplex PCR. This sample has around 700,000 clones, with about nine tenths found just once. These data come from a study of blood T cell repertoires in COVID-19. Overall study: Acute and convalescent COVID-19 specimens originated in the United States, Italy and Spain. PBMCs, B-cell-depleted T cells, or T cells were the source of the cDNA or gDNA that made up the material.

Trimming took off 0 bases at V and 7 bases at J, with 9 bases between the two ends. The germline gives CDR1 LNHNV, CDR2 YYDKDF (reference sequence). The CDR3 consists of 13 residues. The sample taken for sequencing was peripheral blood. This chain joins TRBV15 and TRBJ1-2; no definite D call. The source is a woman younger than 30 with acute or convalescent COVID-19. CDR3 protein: CATSREWALGYTF. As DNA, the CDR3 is TGTGCCACCAGCAGAGAGTGGGCGCTTGGCTACACCTTC.